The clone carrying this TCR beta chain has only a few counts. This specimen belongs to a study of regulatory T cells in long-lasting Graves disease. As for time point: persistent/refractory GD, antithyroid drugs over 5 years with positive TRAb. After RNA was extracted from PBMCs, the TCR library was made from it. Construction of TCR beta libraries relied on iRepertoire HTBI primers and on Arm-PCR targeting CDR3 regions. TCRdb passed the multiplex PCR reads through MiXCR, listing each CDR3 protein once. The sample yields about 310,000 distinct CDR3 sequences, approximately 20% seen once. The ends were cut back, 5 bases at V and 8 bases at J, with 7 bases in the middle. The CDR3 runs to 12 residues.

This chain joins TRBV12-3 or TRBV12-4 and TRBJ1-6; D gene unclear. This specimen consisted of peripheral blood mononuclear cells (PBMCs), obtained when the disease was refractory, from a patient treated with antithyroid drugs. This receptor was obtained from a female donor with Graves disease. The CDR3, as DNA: TGTGCCAGCAGTACAGAGGATTCACCCCTCCACTTT. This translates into CASSTEDSPLHF.